This entry lists 25 T cell receptor beta chains sequenced from one sample in a study of T cell responses to AZD1222 COVID-19 vaccine. Libraries were prepared by immunoSEQ multiplex PCR; TCRdb keeps only in-frame clonotypes and omits some of them. The data contain 150,000 or so clones, about 92% of them singletons. This specimen was peripheral blood, taken on day 0 of AZD1222 vaccination. These receptors all come from an adult in good health.

The CDR3 loop is CSVRQANYGYTF. CDR3 DNA sequence: TGCAGCGTCCGGCAGGCTAACTATGGCTACACCTTC. The chain combines TRBV29-1 with TRBJ1-2; D is unresolved. This CDR3 has 12 residues. The V gene's germline CDR1 is SQVTM and CDR2 ANQGSEA. The V gene lost 6 bases and the J gene lost 0 bases, with 8 bases spanning the gap.

The V gene is TRBV5-1, the J gene TRBJ1-1; 8 positions agree with TRBD1. The CDR3 loop spans 15 amino acids. Germline assignment: CDR1 SGHRS and CDR2 YFSETQ. V lost 4 bases to trimming and J lost 2 bases; unmatched junction nucleotides: 7. CDR3 in DNA: TGCGCCAGCAGCGCCATTGGACAGGGAAACACTGAAGCTTTCTTT. The encoded protein is CASSAIGQGNTEAFF.

The rearrangement uses TRBV5-1 and TRBJ1-1; TRBD1 agrees at 11 bases. Germline V CDR1 and CDR2: SGHRS, YFSETQ. This CDR3 is 15 amino acids long. Trimming removed 0 bases from V and 5 bases from J; junction bases left unmatched: 3. CDR3 residues: CASSLVGTGGTEAFF. CDR3 coding DNA: TGCGCCAGCAGCTTGGTAGGGACAGGGGGAACTGAAGCTTTCTTT.

This clone showed up just a few times. The chain recombines TRBV19 with TRBJ2-1; D may be TRBD2 (5 bases). Germline assignment: CDR1 LNHDA and CDR2 SQIVND (reference sequence). V was shortened by 5 bases and J by 0 bases, with 11 bases between the two germline ends. The CDR3 has 15 amino acids. In DNA, the CDR3 is TGTGCCAGTAGTGCAGCGGCTAGCTCCTACAATGAGCAGTTCTTC. It translates to CASSAAASSYNEQFF.

The chain is built from TRBV15 and TRBJ2-1; D is undetermined. CDR1 LNHNV and CDR2 YYDKDF come from the germline V gene (reference sequence). The V end lost 0 bases, the J end lost 0 bases, and 9 bases lay between the germline ends. This CDR3 spans 16 amino acids. The CDR3 region has the DNA TGTGCCACCAGCAGAGACTCGCGGAGCTCCTACAATGAGCAGTTCTTC. As protein: CATSRDSRSSYNEQFF.

This sequence joins TRBV5-6 and TRBJ1-1; weak D call: TRBD1 (6 bases). Germline CDR1 reads SGHDT; CDR2 reads YYEEEE. The length of the CDR3 is 15 residues. Trimming cost V 4 bases and J 1 base, with 14 bases left between them. The CDR3 region is CASSAYRDRNTEAFF. The DNA of the CDR3 is TGTGCCAGCAGCGCCTACAGGGATAGGAACACTGAAGCTTTCTTT.

V gene TRBV19 combines with J gene TRBJ2-2; D ambiguous. The CDR3 sequence is 17 residues long. CDR1 is LNHDA and CDR2 is SQIVND in the germline V gene (reference sequence). The V end lost 0 bases, the J end lost 0 bases, and 11 bases lay between the germline ends. The CDR3 spells CASSIDLWKSNTGELFF. Here the CDR3 DNA reads TGTGCCAGTAGTATAGATCTGTGGAAGTCGAACACCGGGGAGCTGTTTTTT.

This clone was found a few times. V usage is TRBV18 and J usage is TRBJ1-1; possible D gene TRBD1, 5 bases. The length of the CDR3 is 14 residues. Germline CDR1 KGHSH, CDR2 LQKENI. The germline V and J ends were trimmed by 3 bases and 0 bases, with 8 bases remaining between them. CDR3 in amino acids: CASSPPGMNTEAFF. The CDR3 bases are TGTGCCAGCTCACCTCCAGGGATGAACACTGAAGCTTTCTTT. The full variable domain, rest sourced from reference TRBV18 and TRBJ1-1, is NAGVMQNPRHLVRRRGQEARLRCSPMKGHSHVYWYRQLPEEGLKFMVYLQKENIIDESGMPKERFSAEFPKEGPSILRIQQVVRGDSAAYFCASSPPGMNTEAFFGQGTRLTVV.

This clone was picked up one time. The chain links TRBV11-2 to TRBJ1-2; D not resolved. Germline V gene lookup returns CDR1 SGHAT and CDR2 FQNNGV. V lost 5 bases and J 0 bases, leaving 16 bases between the germline ends. This CDR3 is 16 amino acids long. CDR3 nucleotides: TGTGCCAGCAGCCAGCGGTTAAGCAGAGCTAACTATGGCTACACCTTC. Its protein product is CASSQRLSRANYGYTF.

Regarding this clone: One end of the junction does not line up with germline, which may come from a read error. V is TRBV7-9 and J is TRBJ2-7; D is undetermined. The CDR3 length is 11 residues. CDR1 is SEHNR and CDR2 is FQNEAQ in the germline V gene (reference sequence). CDR3 protein: CASSPSGRRFF. The CDR3 nucleotides are TGTGCCAGCAGCCCCTCGGGCCGCCGGTTTTTC. The variable domain in full, with the rest retrieved from reference TRBV7-9 and TRBJ2-7, is DTGVSQNPRHKITKRGQNVTFRCDPISEHNRLYWYRQTLGQGPEFLTYFQNEAQLEKSRLLSDRFSAERPKGSFSTLEIQRTEQGDSAMYLCASSPSGRRFFGPGTRLTVT.

The chain recombines TRBV11-3 with TRBJ1-5; no reliable D call. The germline V and J ends were trimmed by 4 bases and 8 bases, with 18 bases remaining between them. CDR1 is SGHNT and CDR2 is YENEEA in the germline V gene. This CDR3 is built from 15 residues. The CDR3 nucleotides are TGTGCCAGCAGCTCCCGTTGGCTAGGGTGGAAGCCCCAGCATTTT. It encodes CASSSRWLGWKPQHF.

This clone appeared a single time. The chain links TRBV6-1 to TRBJ1-2; D ambiguous. Germline V gene data show CDR1 as MNHNS and CDR2 as SASEGT. This CDR3 contains 16 residues. V lost 3 bases and J lost 8, with 22 bases in between. CDR3 protein: CASSEEARARRQGYTF. For the CDR3, the DNA is TGTGCCAGCAGTGAGGAAGCGAGGGCCAGGCGTCAGGGCTACACCTTC.

The rearrangement links TRBV11-1 to TRBJ2-5, with TRBD2 matching over 12 bases. The V gene's germline CDR1 is SGHAT and CDR2 FQDESV (reference sequence). There are 14 residues in the CDR3. V dropped 4 bases and J dropped 5; count of bases not matched to a gene: 2. Written as DNA, the CDR3 is TGTGCCAGCAGCTGGACTAGCGGGGTGGAGACCCAGTACTTC. Translation: CASSWTSGVETQYF.

The table lists this clone with a count of one. The chain is built from TRBV4-1 and TRBJ2-1; 8 nucleotides match TRBD2. Germline V gene lookup returns CDR1 MGHRA and CDR2 YSYEKL. V lost 2 bases and J lost 8; bases outside the gene matches: 8. CDR3 length: 15 residues. Here the CDR3 DNA reads TGCGCCAGCAGCCAATCGGGACTAGGTGGCGATGAGCAGTTCTTC. As protein: CASSQSGLGGDEQFF.

This chain joins TRBV5-4 and TRBJ2-3; D is unresolved. The germline CDR1 and CDR2 sequences are SGHNT and YYREEE (reference sequence). Trimming shortened V by 1 base and J by 4 bases, and 4 bases separated the two germline ends. The CDR3 extends over 12 amino acids. The DNA for the CDR3 is TGTGCCAGCAGCTTGTTATCAGATACGCAGTATTTT. It translates to CASSLLSDTQYF.

J is TRBJ2-3 and V is TRBV10-1, with D maybe TRBD2 (6 bases). The germline CDR1 and CDR2 sequences are WNHNN and SYGVQD (reference sequence). Trimming took 5 bases from V and 5 from J, leaving 14 bases between them. The CDR3 loop spans 14 amino acids. The CDR3 is CASSPGAAIDTQYF. CDR3 bases: TGCGCCAGCAGTCCGGGAGCTGCTATAGATACGCAGTATTTT.

The chain combines TRBV12-3 or TRBV12-4 with TRBJ2-1; D may match TRBD1 or TRBD2 (5 bases each). The CDR3 length is 12 residues. Trimming shortened V by 7 bases and J by 8 bases, and 12 bases separated the two germline ends. This CDR3 is CASKQDSHEQFF. DNA of the CDR3: TGTGCCAGCAAACAGGACTCCCATGAGCAGTTCTTC.

The V gene is TRBV28, the J gene TRBJ1-2; 9 positions match TRBD1. V shed 6 bases, J shed 4 bases, and the junction held 15 bases outside the gene matches. The CDR3 length is 17 residues. The V gene's germline CDR1 is MDHEN and CDR2 SYDVKM. CDR3 coding DNA: TGTGCCAGCAGCTCCTCTCCGGGACAGGGCTCCGTCTATGGCTACACCTTC. Encoded protein: CASSSSPGQGSVYGYTF.

The CDR3 region is CASSPIGTEAFF. CDR3 DNA: TGTGCCAGCAGCCCGATCGGGACTGAAGCTTTCTTT. The J gene is TRBJ1-1, the V gene TRBV7-9; D ambiguous. This CDR3 region has 12 residues. Germline V gene lookup returns CDR1 SEHNR and CDR2 FQNEAQ (reference sequence). The germline V and J ends were trimmed by 5 bases and 5 bases, with 9 bases remaining between them.

The rearrangement uses TRBV29-1 and TRBJ2-1, with a tentative D call TRBD2 (6 bases). Germline CDR1 is SQVTM and CDR2 is ANQGSEA. The CDR3 has 14 residues. V lost 1 base to trimming and J lost 4 bases, with 11 bases between them. The CDR3 here is CSVEGRTKYNEQFF. CDR3 in DNA: TGCAGCGTTGAAGGTAGGACTAAATACAATGAGCAGTTCTTC.

V gene TRBV12-5 combines with J gene TRBJ2-3, with D hard to call. The CDR3 runs 17 residues. Germline CDR1 LGHNT, CDR2 FRNRAP. V was trimmed by 0 bases and J by 2 bases, leaving 15 bases between them. The CDR3 spells CASGLVRDGEVTDTQYF. The CDR3 DNA sequence: TGTGCTAGTGGTTTGGTAAGGGATGGCGAAGTCACAGATACGCAGTATTTT.

The chain recombines TRBV11-1 with TRBJ2-7; D may correspond to TRBD1 or TRBD2 (5 bases each). Germline V gene lookup returns CDR1 SGHAT and CDR2 FQDESV (reference sequence). The CDR3 length is 15 residues. The germline V and J ends were trimmed by 1 base and 7 bases, with 17 bases remaining between them. Written as DNA, the CDR3 is TGTGCCAGCAGCTTAGGCTGGGACGGCCCCTGGGAGCAGTACTTC. As protein: CASSLGWDGPWEQYF.

The chain couples TRBV30 to TRBJ1-1; a weak D match, TRBD1 (6 bases). Germline V gene data show CDR1 as GTSNPN and CDR2 as SVGIG (reference sequence). Trimming took 3 bases from V and 5 from J, leaving 13 bases between them. The CDR3 totals 13 residues. Here the CDR3 DNA reads TGTGCCTGGAGCACAGGGAAGGGGACTGAAGCTTTCTTT. Protein: CAWSTGKGTEAFF. Complete variable domain (other parts from reference TRBV30 and TRBJ1-1): SQTIHQWPATLVQPVGSPLSLECTVEGTSNPNLYWYRQAAGRGLQLLFYSVGIGQISSEVPQNLSASRPQDRQFILSSKKLLLSDSGFYLCAWSTGKGTEAFFGQGTRLTVV.

V gene TRBV20-1 combines with J gene TRBJ1-2; D gene unclear. The CDR3 runs 11 residues. Germline V gene lookup returns CDR1 DFQATT and CDR2 SNEGSKA (reference sequence). For the CDR3, the DNA is TGCAGGGTTGGCCCCTCTGATGGCTACACCTTC. Protein sequence: CRVGPSDGYTF.

This chain connects TRBV3-1 (or the pseudogene TRBV3-2) to TRBJ1-4; TRBD1 agrees at 10 bases. The V gene's germline CDR1 is LGHDT and CDR2 YNNKEL (reference sequence). This CDR3 is 17 amino acids long. The V segment lost 4 bases and the J segment 3 bases; nucleotides outside the gene matches: 8. CDR3 DNA: TGTGCCAGCAGCCGCCGGGACAGGGGCCCCTCTAATGAAAAACTGTTTTTT. Translation: CASSRRDRGPSNEKLFF.